This paragraph reports one T cell receptor (beta chain). The CDR3 has 18 amino acids. The germline V gene encodes CDR1 DFQATT and CDR2 SNEGSKA (reference sequence). This sample was taken from a study of T cells expressing NK-cell markers. TCRdb re-called the 5' RACE reads; one entry per CDR3 protein, DNA not given. The sample includes about 460,000 distinct CDR3 sequences. The V gene is TRBV20-1, the J gene TRBJ2-3; TCRdb names TRBD2, which stays unverified in the absence of DNA. The sample comprised blood T cells: a sorted CD56 or NKG2C T cell subset, CD4+ or CD8+ T cells, or bulk PBMC T cells (not recorded which). This clonotype was obtained from a woman aged 45-65 years in good health. The CDR3 is CSATGLAGGQVGADTQYF.